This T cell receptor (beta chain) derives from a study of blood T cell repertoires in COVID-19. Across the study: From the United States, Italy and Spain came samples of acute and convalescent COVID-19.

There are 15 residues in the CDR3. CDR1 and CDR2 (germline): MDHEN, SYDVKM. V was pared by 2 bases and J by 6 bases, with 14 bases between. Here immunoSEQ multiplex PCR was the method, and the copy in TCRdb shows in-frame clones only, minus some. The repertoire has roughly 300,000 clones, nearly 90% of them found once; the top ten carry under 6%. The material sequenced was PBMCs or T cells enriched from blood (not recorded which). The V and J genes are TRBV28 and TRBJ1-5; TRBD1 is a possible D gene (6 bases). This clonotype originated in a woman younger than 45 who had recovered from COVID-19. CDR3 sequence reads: CASSLGQGYRQPQHF. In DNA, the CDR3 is TGTGCCAGCAGTTTAGGCCAGGGGTACCGTCAGCCCCAGCATTTT.